This TCR beta chain was obtained from a study of cytomegalovirus exposure and HLA in healthy donors. With 60 Vbeta and 13 Jbeta primers, the PCR was carried out. Measured with immunoSEQ multiplex PCR; TCRdb has only the in-frame clones, and not every one. Its listing shows 150,000 or so clones. Germline loops: CDR1 LNHDA, CDR2 SQIVND (reference sequence). This CDR3 has 15 residues. V was pared by 4 bases and J by 4 bases, with 10 bases of the junction left unmatched. This clonotype originated in a woman in her forties or fifties in good health and CMV-seronegative. This rearrangement joins TRBV19 to TRBJ2-7; 7 bases are a match to TRBD1. The sample comprised PBMCs. The CDR3 is CASSTSGGHTYEQYF. DNA of the CDR3: TGTGCCAGTAGTACGTCAGGGGGACACACATACGAGCAGTACTTC. Based on the CDR3 plus reference TRBV19 and TRBJ2-7, the full variable domain is DGGITQSPKYLFRKEGQNVTLSCEQNLNHDAMYWYRQDPGQGLRLIYYSQIVNDFQKGDIAEGYSVSREKKESFPLTVTSAQKNPTAFYLCASSTSGGHTYEQYFGPGTRLTVT.